This entry lists 7 T cell receptor beta chains sequenced from one sample in a study of human T cells and chemical hapten exposure. Total RNA extraction was carried out from unfractionated whole blood. TCRdb passed the 5' RACE reads through MiXCR, listing each CDR3 protein once. Among some 150,000 distinct CDR3 sequences listed, roughly 4% were seen once. Receptors originate from a female donor in good health.

This clonotype was picked up many times. This chain connects TRBV2 to TRBJ2-5, with D perhaps matching TRBD2 (5 bases). This CDR3 comprises 17 residues. Trimming cost V 6 bases and J 0 bases, with 20 bases left between them. CDR1 and CDR2 from the germline V gene are SNHLY and FYNNEI. DNA for the CDR3: TGTGCCAGCAGCGACCCCCTAGCTGGACTGTACCAAGAGACCCAGTACTTC. Amino acid sequence: CASSDPLAGLYQETQYF. Full variable domain (remainder filled in from reference TRBV2 and TRBJ2-5): EPEVTQTPSHQVTQMGQEVILRCVPISNHLYFYWYRQILGQKVEFLVSFYNNEISEKSEIFDDQFSVERPDGSNFTLKIRSTKLEDSAMYFCASSDPLAGLYQETQYFGPGTRLLVL.

Comment on this clonotype: With a much larger clone just one base away, this may be a read error. The rearrangement joins TRBV3-1 to TRBJ2-1; D is unresolved. This CDR3 spans 12 amino acids. The germline V gene encodes CDR1 LGHDT and CDR2 YNNKEL (reference sequence). Trimming left V 2 bases short and J 3 bases short, with 2 bases between. The CDR3 DNA reads as TGTGCCAGCAGCCAACTCTACAATGAGCAGTTCTTC. Amino acid sequence: CASSQLYNEQFF.

This clonotype occurred many times. The V call is TRBV20-1, the J call TRBJ2-3, with TRBD2 matching 11 bases. V shed 7 bases and J 0 bases; nucleotides not matched to a gene: 6. This CDR3 has 15 residues. Looked up from germline, CDR1 is DFQATT and CDR2 is SNEGSKA (reference sequence). In DNA form, the CDR3 reads TGCAGTGGGCTAGCGGGGGGCTCTAGCACAGATACGCAGTATTTT. Translation: CSGLAGGSSTDTQYF.

This clonotype came up many times. The chain carries TRBV12-3 or TRBV12-4 and TRBJ2-1; 10 bases are a match to TRBD2. This CDR3 spans 24 amino acids. J gave up 6 bases and V 3 bases, and 32 bases lay outside the gene matches. The CDR3 coding sequence is TGTGCCAGCAGTTTTGAGGCTGTACGGGGAGGGGGCGGTCTAGCGGGGGATCTTGGCAATGAGCAGTTCTTC. Its protein product is CASSFEAVRGGGGLAGDLGNEQFF.

In its sample, this clonotype was seen many times. The chain carries TRBV5-1 and TRBJ2-1; D is unresolved. Germline CDR1 SGHRS, CDR2 YFSETQ. The CDR3 covers 14 residues. The V end was cut by 4 bases, the J end by 7 bases, with 15 bases between. CDR3 nucleotide sequence: TGCGCCAGCAGCGTTGGCTTGCTAAGTAATGAGCAGTTCTTC. Its translation: CASSVGLLSNEQFF.

This clonotype was recorded at least ten times. The chain links TRBV27 to TRBJ2-1, with TRBD1 matching 9 bases. The germline V gene encodes CDR1 MNHEY and CDR2 SMNVEV (reference sequence). This CDR3 spans 16 amino acids. Trimming took 1 base from V and 3 from J; bases not matched to a gene: 4. The DNA for the CDR3 is TGTGCCAGCAGTTTATGGGACAGGGCACACTACAATGAGCAGTTCTTC. Translation gives CASSLWDRAHYNEQFF.

There are a few counts of this clonotype. The chain is built from TRBV28 and TRBJ2-3; D gene uncertain. CDR1 is MDHEN, CDR2 SYDVKM, per germline. The CDR3 extends over 13 amino acids. V was cut by 1 base and J by 6 bases, with 8 bases left in between. The CDR3 spells CASSLFSEDTQYF. Here the CDR3 DNA reads TGTGCCAGCAGTTTATTCTCAGAGGATACGCAGTATTTT. The whole variable domain, filled in from reference TRBV28 and TRBJ2-3, reads DVKVTQSSRYLVKRTGEKVFLECVQDMDHENMFWYRQDPGLGLRLIYFSYDVKMKEKGDIPEGYSVSREKKERFSLILESASTNQTSMYLCASSLFSEDTQYFGPGTRLTVL.